This is a list of T cell receptor beta chains from one sample in a study of blood T cell repertoires in COVID-19. TCRdb's table, derived via immunoSEQ multiplex PCR, lists solely in-frame clones and lacks some. The sample holds about 57,000 clones, 88% seen once. Input material: peripheral blood. The receptors derive from a human donor in a cohort sampled during active COVID-19. The conserved cysteine and the conserved F or W are not part of the CDR3 here.

>TRBV4-2
ASSQERGGYGYT
>TRBV3-1/TRBV3-2
ASSRTQRASEAF
>TRBV18
ASLGTGLREDTQY
>TRBV7-2
ASSLAGLSTDTQY
>TRBV6-5
ASSKRYSNQPQH
>TRBV3-1/TRBV3-2
ASSQGVPGTGFGGYT
>TRBV2
ASRHTLGGTGELF
>TRBV27
ASSLSYRDRDYNEQF
>TRBV28
ASSFGQGMTGELF
>TRBV6-2/TRBV6-3
ASSFTDRGIQY
>TRBV14
ASSLGGSHSGNTIY
>TRBV28
ASRGLLYEQY
>TRBV28
ASSKSSGGAYEQY
>TRBV6-5
AASTANNEKLF
>TRBV5-6
ASSLSSSPSGELF
>TRBV19
ASRKYLEGQGNQPQH
>TRBV7-6
ASSLGLGGTGITYEQY
>TRBV7-9
ASSLQGAGGYGYT
>TRBV6-5
ASSPDRRGYT
>TRBV5-1
ASSLDAGQGYEQY
>TRBV6-5
ASSYSQRSYT
>TRBV14
ASSQESEGRNIQY
>TRBV7-2
ASSLASGRYNEQF
>TRBV7-3
ASSPSGLPNTQY
>TRBV6-6
ASTPRTITEAF
>TRBV5-1
ASSLETGTAYGYT
>TRBV19
ASSSGRRGTGELF
>TRBV12-3/TRBV12-4
ASSLQSSEKLF
>TRBV4-1
ASSQVLRQVTNYGYT
>TRBV7-2
ASSRGLAATYEQY
>TRBV7-9
ASSLARVGNQPQH
>TRBV18
ASSPPVARGETQY
>TRBV6-5
ASQTNGGINGYT
>TRBV29-1
SVEDGTGISYEQY
>TRBV6-2/TRBV6-3
ASSYGTEDTQY
>TRBV7-9
ASSRQGNEQF
>TRBV18
ASSPQTSGQETQY
>TRBV5-1
ASSLTSGPGGDTQY
>TRBV7-9
ASSLEGGNTEAF
>TRBV6-1
ASGGDSGTGTQY
>TRBV18
ASSPPAGRTDEQF
>TRBV10-3
AISDPPGKETQY
>TRBV5-1
ASSLGQGVEKLF
>TRBV28
ASSLGGEQF
>TRBV19
ASSPRGQGGRETQY
>TRBV4-3
ASSQETGLGTQY
>TRBV7-6
ASSPAGGGTGNTIY
>TRBV15
ATSRDPRGSGANVLT
>TRBV7-2
ASSSHRTSGYEQY
>TRBV19
ASSIRGTYRYEQY
>TRBV7-2
ASSFLQGSYEQY
>TRBV18
ASSPGQGGRNTIY
>TRBV2
ASRQGAREQY
>TRBV27
ASRGLAGVNSYEQY